The T cell receptor beta chain under discussion was sequenced for a study of blood T cell repertoires in COVID-19. Authors' processing steps: Amplification from reference gene primers served as the basis for estimated nucleated cell counts. Produced via immunoSEQ multiplex PCR; TCRdb's table is partial and in-frame only. V and J calls and clone size come straight from that table; D and trimming were deduced from the DNA. The sample has around 300,000 clones; approximately 89% are singletons. CDR3 length equals 18 residues. The V gene's germline CDR1 is KGHSH and CDR2 LQKENI. V was pared by 6 bases and J by 9 bases, with 18 bases of the junction left unmatched.

The sequence came from a woman in her 30s who had recovered from COVID-19. The chain has TRBV18 and TRBJ2-1, with 12 bases lining up with TRBD1. The sample consisted of PBMCs or T cells enriched from blood (not recorded which). DNA for the CDR3: TGTGCCAGCTCCCCCGGGACAGGGGGCGTTGGCGGGAACCTTGAGCAGTTCTTC. It encodes CASSPGTGGVGGNLEQFF.